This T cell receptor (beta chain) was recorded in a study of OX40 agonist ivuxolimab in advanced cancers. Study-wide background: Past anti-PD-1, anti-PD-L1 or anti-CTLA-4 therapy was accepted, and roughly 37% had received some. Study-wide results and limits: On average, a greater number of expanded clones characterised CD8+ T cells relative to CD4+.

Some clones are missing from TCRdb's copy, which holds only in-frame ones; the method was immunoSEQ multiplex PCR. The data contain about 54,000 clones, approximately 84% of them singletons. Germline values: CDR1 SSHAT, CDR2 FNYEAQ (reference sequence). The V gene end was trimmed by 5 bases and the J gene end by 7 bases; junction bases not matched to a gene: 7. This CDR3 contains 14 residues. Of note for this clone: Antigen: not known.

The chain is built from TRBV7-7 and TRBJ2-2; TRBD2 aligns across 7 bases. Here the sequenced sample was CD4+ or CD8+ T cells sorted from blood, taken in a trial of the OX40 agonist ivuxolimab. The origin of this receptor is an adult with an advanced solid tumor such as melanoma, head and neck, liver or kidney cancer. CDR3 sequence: CASSPQRDGGELFF. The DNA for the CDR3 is TGTGCCAGCAGCCCTCAGCGGGACGGCGGGGAGCTGTTTTTT.